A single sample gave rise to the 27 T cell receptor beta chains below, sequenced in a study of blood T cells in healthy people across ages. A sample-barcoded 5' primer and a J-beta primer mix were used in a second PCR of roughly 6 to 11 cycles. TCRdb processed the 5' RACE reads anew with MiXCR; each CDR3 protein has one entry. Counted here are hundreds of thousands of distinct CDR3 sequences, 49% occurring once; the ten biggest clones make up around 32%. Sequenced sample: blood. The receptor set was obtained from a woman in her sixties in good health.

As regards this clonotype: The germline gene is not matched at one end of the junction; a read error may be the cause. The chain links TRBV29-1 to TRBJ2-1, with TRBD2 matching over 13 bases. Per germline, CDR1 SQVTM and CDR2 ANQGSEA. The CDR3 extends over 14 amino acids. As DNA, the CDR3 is TGCAGCGCTGGACTAGCGGGAGAGTACAATGGGCAGTTCTTC. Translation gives CSAGLAGEYNGQFF.

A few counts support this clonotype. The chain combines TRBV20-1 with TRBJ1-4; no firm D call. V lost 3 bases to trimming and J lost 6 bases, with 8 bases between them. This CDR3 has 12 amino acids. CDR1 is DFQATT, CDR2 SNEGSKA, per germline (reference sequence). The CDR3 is CSASSFDEKLFF. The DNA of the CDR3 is TGCAGTGCTAGTTCTTTTGATGAAAAACTGTTTTTT.

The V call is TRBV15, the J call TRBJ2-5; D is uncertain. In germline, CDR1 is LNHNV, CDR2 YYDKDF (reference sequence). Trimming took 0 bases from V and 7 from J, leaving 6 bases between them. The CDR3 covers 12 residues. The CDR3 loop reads CATSRDRRTQYF. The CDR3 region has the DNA TGTGCCACCAGCAGAGATAGACGGACCCAGTACTTC. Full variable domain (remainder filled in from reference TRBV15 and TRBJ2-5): DAMVIQNPRYQVTQFGKPVTLSCSQTLNHNVMYWYQQKSSQAPKLLFHYYDKDFNNEADTPDNFQSRRPNTSFCFLDIRSPGLGDTAMYLCATSRDRRTQYFGPGTRLLVL.

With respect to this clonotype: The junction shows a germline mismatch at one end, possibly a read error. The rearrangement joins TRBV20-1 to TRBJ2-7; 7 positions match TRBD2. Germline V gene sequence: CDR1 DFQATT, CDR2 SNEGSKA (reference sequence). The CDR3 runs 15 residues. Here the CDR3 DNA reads TGCAGTGCTCCACCACCGACTAGCAACTCCAACGAGCAGTACTTC. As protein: CSAPPPTSNSNEQYF.

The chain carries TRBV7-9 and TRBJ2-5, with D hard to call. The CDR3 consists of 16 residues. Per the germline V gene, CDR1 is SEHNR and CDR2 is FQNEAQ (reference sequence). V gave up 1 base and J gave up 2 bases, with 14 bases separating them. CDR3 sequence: CASSLVRSSRQETQYF. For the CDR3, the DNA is TGTGCCAGCAGCTTAGTAAGGTCTAGTCGACAAGAGACCCAGTACTTC. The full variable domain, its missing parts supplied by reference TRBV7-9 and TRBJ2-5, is DTGVSQNPRHKITKRGQNVTFRCDPISEHNRLYWYRQTLGQGPEFLTYFQNEAQLEKSRLLSDRFSAERPKGSFSTLEIQRTEQGDSAMYLCASSLVRSSRQETQYFGPGTRLLVL.

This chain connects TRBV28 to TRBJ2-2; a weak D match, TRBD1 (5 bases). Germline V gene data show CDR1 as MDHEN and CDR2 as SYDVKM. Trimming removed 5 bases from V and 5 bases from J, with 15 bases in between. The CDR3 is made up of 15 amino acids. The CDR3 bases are TGTGCCAGCAGTACAAATCACAGGTGGACCGGGGAGCTGTTTTTT. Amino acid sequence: CASSTNHRWTGELFF.

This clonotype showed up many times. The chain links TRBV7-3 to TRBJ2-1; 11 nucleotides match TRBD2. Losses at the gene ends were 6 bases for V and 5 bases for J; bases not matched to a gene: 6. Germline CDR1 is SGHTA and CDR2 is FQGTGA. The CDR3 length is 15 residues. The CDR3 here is CASSPGTSGHNEQFF. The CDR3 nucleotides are TGTGCCAGCAGTCCCGGGACTAGCGGTCACAATGAGCAGTTCTTC.

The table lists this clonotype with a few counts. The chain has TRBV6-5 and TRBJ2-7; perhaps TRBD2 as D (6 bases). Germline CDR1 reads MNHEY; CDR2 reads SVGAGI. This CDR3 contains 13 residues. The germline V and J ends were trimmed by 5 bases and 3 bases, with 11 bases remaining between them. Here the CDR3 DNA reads TGTGCCAGCAGTCGACTAGTTGGCTACGAGCAGTACTTC. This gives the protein CASSRLVGYEQYF.

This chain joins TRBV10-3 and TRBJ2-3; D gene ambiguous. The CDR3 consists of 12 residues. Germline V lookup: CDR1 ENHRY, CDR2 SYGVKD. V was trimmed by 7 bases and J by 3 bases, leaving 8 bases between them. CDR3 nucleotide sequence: TGTGCCATCACAGACAATACAGATACGCAGTATTTT. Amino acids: CAITDNTDTQYF.

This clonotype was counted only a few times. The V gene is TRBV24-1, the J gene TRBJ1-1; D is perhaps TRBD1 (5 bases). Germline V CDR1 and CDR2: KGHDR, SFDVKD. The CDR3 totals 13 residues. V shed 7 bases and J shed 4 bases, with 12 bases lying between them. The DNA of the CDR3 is TGTGCCACCAGCAACCCCGGGGGCACTGAAGCTTTCTTT. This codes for CATSNPGGTEAFF.

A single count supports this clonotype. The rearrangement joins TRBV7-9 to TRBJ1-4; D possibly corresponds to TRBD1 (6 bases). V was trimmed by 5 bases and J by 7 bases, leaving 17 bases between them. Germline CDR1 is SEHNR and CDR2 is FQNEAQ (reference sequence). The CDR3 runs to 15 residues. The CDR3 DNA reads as TGTGCCAGCAGCCTACTGGGACACAGCGGTGAAAAACTGTTTTTT. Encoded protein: CASSLLGHSGEKLFF.

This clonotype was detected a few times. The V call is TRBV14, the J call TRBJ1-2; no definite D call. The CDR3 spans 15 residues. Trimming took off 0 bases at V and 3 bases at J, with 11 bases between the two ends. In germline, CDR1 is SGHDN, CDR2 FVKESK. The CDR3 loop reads CASSQESGTDYGYTF. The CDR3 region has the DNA TGTGCCAGCAGCCAAGAGTCGGGCACGGACTATGGCTACACCTTC.

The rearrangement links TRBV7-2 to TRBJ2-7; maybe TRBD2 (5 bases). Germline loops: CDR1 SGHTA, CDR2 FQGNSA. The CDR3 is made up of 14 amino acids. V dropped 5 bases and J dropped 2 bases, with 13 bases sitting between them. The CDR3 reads CASSARGSAYEQYF. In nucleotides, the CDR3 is TGTGCCAGCAGCGCCAGAGGGAGCGCCTACGAGCAGTACTTC. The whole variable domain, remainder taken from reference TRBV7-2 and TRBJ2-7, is GAGVSQSPSNKVTEKGKDVELRCDPISGHTALYWYRQSLGQGLEFLIYFQGNSAPDKSGLPSDRFSAERTGGSVSTLTIQRTQQEDSAVYLCASSARGSAYEQYFGPGTRLTVT.

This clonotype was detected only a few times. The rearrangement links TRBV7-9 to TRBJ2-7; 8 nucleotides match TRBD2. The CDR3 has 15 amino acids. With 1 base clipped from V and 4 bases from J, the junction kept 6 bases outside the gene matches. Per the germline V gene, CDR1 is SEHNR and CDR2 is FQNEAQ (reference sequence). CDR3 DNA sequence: TGTGCCAGCAGCTTAGTCCTAGCGGGCCTTTACGAGCAGTACTTC. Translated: CASSLVLAGLYEQYF.

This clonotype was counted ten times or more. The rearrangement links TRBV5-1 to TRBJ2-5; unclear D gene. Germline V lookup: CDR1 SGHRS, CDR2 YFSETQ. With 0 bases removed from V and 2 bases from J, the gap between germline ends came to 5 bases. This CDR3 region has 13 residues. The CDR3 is CASSLEGQETQYF. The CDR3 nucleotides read TGCGCCAGCAGCTTGGAGGGTCAAGAGACCCAGTACTTC.

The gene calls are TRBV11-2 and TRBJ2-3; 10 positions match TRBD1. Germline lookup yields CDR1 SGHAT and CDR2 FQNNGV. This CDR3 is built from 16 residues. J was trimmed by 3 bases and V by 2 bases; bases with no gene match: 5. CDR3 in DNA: TGTGCCAGCAGCTTATTTTCGGGACAGGGGACAGATACGCAGTATTTT. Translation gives CASSLFSGQGTDTQYF.

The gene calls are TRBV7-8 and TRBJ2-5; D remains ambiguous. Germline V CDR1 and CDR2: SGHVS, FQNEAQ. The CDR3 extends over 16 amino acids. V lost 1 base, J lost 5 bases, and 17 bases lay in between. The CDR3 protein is CASSLVPGGMGETQYF. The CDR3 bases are TGTGCCAGCAGCTTAGTTCCGGGCGGTATGGGGGAGACCCAGTACTTC. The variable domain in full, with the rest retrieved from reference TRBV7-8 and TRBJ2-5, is GAGVSQSPRYKVAKRGQDVALRCDPISGHVSLFWYQQALGQGPEFLTYFQNEAQLDKSGLPSDRFFAERPEGSVSTLKIQRTQQEDSAVYLCASSLVPGGMGETQYFGPGTRLLVL.

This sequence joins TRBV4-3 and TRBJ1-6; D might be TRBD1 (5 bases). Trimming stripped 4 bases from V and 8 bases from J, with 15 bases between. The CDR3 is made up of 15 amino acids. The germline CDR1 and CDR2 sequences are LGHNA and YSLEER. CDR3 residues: CASSRGGGEYSPLHF. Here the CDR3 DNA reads TGCGCCAGCAGCCGAGGCGGGGGGGAATATTCACCCCTCCACTTT.

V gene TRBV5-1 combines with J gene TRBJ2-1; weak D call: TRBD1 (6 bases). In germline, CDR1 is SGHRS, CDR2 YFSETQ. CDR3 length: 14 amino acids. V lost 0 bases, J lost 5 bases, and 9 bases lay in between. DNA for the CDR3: TGCGCCAGCAGCTTGGGGGACATTAACAATGAGCAGTTCTTC. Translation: CASSLGDINNEQFF.

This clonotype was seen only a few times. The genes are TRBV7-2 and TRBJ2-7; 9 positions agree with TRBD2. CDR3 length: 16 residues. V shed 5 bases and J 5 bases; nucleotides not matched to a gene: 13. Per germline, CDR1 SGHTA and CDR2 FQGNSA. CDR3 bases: TGTGCCAGCAGCCCGGAAGTGGGACTAGCTTCCAACGAGCAGTACTTC. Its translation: CASSPEVGLASNEQYF.

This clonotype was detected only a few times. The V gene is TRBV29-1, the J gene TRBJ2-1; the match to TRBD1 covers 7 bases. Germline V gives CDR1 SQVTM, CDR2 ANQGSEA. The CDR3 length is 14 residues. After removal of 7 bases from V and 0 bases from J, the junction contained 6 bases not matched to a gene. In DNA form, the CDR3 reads TGCAGCGGACACGACAGGGCCTCCTACAATGAGCAGTTCTTC. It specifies CSGHDRASYNEQFF.

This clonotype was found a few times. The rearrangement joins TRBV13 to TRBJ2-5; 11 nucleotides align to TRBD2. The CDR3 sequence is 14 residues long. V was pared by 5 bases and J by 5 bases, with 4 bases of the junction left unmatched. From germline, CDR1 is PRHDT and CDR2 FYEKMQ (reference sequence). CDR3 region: CASSLIAGGETQYF. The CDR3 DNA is TGTGCCAGCAGCCTCATAGCGGGAGGGGAGACCCAGTACTTC.

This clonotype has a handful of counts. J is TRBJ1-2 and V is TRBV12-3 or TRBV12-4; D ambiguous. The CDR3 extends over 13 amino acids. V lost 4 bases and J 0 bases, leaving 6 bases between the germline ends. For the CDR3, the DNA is TGTGCCAGCAGTTCCCGGTCTAACTATGGCTACACCTTC. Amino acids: CASSSRSNYGYTF.

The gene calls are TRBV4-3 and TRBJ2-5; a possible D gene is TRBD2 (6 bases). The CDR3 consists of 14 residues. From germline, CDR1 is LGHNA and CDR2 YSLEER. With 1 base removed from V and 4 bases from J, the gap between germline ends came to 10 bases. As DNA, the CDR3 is TGCGCCAGCAGCCAAGCTTTGGGGGGAGAGACCCAGTACTTC. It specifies CASSQALGGETQYF.

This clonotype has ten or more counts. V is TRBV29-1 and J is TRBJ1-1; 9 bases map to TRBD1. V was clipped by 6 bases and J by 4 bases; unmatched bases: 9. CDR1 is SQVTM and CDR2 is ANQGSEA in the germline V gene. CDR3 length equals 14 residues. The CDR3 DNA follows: TGCAGCGTGGGACAGGGCGGAATCGGCACTGAAGCTTTCTTT. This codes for CSVGQGGIGTEAFF.

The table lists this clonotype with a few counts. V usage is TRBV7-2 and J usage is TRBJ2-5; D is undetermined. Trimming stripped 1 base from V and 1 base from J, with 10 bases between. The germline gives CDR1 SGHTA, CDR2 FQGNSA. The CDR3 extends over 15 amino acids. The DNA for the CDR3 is TGTGCCAGCAGCTTAGGGCCAAGCCCCCAAGAGACCCAGTACTTC. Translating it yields CASSLGPSPQETQYF. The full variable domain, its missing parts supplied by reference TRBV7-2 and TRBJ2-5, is GAGVSQSPSNKVTEKGKDVELRCDPISGHTALYWYRQSLGQGLEFLIYFQGNSAPDKSGLPSDRFSAERTGGSVSTLTIQRTQQEDSAVYLCASSLGPSPQETQYFGPGTRLLVL.

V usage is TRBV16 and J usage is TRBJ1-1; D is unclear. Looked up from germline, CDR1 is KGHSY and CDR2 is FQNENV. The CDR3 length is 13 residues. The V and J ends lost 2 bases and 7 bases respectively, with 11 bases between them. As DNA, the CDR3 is TGTGCCAGCAGCCAAGAACGGTCGGGTGAAGCTTTCTTT. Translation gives CASSQERSGEAFF.